The T cell receptor (beta chain) described here comes from a study of T cells after posttransplantation cyclophosphamide (TCRdb year 2016). About the investigation overall: The study tracked T cell repertoire reconstitution by TRB sequencing after myeloablative bone marrow transplantation using posttransplantation cyclophosphamide as GVHD prophylaxis. Because TRA and TRB clonality were tightly correlated in roughly 10 samples, subsequent TCR analyses were focused on TRB only. TRB sequencing was also done on up to about 3 additional blood samples from 2 to 5.2 years after transplant in 3 patients, and on pretransplant blood from 4 patients. Samples from 35 to 45 PTCy-treated patients, along with samples from 16 of their related bone marrow donors, underwent antigen receptor sequencing. Blood from all 35 or so PTCy patients with 1-year posttransplant specimens was subjected to TRB sequencing. Public TRB sequences were compared against a database of over 3,000 sequences linked to responses to pathogens, tumor antigens, self-antigens and alloantigens. Overall study outcomes, separate from this receptor: The TRB repertoires of T cells infiltrating skin or GI tract showed only limited overlap with the TRB repertoires of T cells in blood. Donor-recipient similarity was low at 1-2 months but increased during the first year, and donor CD8+ memory clones often dominated later blood repertoires. Across the approximately 42 patients, TRB clonality was highly associated with recipient CMV seropositivity and CMV reactivation, and diversity with PTCy was similar to that in the CNI/methotrexate controls.

Relative to germline, V is 6 bases shorter and J is 2 bases shorter, with 12 bases between their ends. The CDR3 runs 14 amino acids, cysteine and phenylalanine included. This entry keeps only the CDR3 DNA: 42 bases, framed from base 1. The germline V gene encodes CDR1 SGHRS and CDR2 YFSETQ. As for this clone: Its binding antigen is unknown. The input lacks base qualities; no much larger clone sits a single base away.

Explained via the paper, the treatment or condition label denotes: high-dose cyclophosphamide on days +3 and +4 as single-agent GVHD prophylaxis. Busulfan and fludarabine conditioning, a related or unrelated marrow graft, and cyclophosphamide on days +3 and +4 were given to PTCy patients. PTCy-treated patients came from a prospective multi-institutional clinical trial. Peripheral blood and bone marrow mononuclear cells were isolated by Ficoll-Hypaque density centrifugation and cryopreserved. Sorting of CD4+ and CD8+ T cells, including naive and memory subsets, was performed by FACS on a FACSAria II. TRB sequencing used genomic DNA with the immunoSEQ assay at survey resolution or the hsTCRB kit. Processing in the source paper ran as follows. The immunoSEQ software handled initial read processing, and the LymphoSeq R package was used for repertoire analyses. Clonality was calculated as 1 minus normalized Shannon entropy, and the Gini coefficient was also calculated for each TRB dataset. Phenotypes of unsorted samples were inferred by mapping TRB sequences from sorted subsets of the recipient or donor onto unsorted samples of the same recipient. TCRdb limited this immuneACCESS table to in-frame rearrangements with V and J called. A share of clones is missing; checked studies link under half to unresolved V genes, and the rest is unexplained. Clone size and V and J calls were adopted from that table, with D and trimming inferred from the DNA. This sample holds about 1,500 clones; roughly 80% were observed only once. The ten largest clones represent around 15% of the sample.

The source material was CD4+ T cells sorted from PBMCs, sampled after allogeneic stem cell transplant with posttransplant cyclophosphamide. This receptor chain uses TRBV5-1 and TRBJ2-1; TRBD1 is a weak D gene call, 6 bases matching. This clonotype was sampled from a male patient aged 45 to 59 who received an allogeneic stem cell transplant from an unrelated donor, was CMV-positive, and had acute GVHD only. After a transplant, the graft donor may have provided part of the T cells. In nucleotide form, the sequence is TGCGCCAGCACCCCGTCAGGGGCCTACAATGAGCAGTTCTTC. This encodes CASTPSGAYNEQFF.